Below, 5 T cell receptor beta chains from the same sample are listed, as sequenced in a study of control samples from healthy donors and cancer patients. Using immunoSEQ multiplex PCR, the repertoire was profiled, and TCRdb retains in-frame clones only, with some absent. This sample has 130,000 or so clones, with under 95% found just once. Sequences were obtained from blood. These receptors all come from a man aged 35 to 55 in good health.

The V call is TRBV13, the J call TRBJ1-2, with TRBD1 as a possible D gene (6 bases). This CDR3 is built from 14 residues. Between the trimmed V and J ends, which lost 2 bases and 6 bases, there was a span of 13 bases. Germline CDR1 reads PRHDT; CDR2 reads FYEKMQ (reference sequence). CDR3 region: CASSLPGQGHGYTF. The CDR3 DNA is TGTGCCAGCAGCTTACCTGGTCAGGGGCATGGCTACACCTTC.

V gene TRBV5-4 combines with J gene TRBJ2-7; D ambiguous. CDR1 is SGHNT, CDR2 YYREEE, per germline (reference sequence). The CDR3 covers 12 residues. Trimming removed 0 bases from V and 5 bases from J, with 6 bases in between. As DNA, the CDR3 is TGTGCCAGCAGCTTGGTCCAGGACGAGCAGTACTTC. Translation: CASSLVQDEQYF.

The V gene is TRBV10-3, the J gene TRBJ1-6; TRBD1 might be the D (5 bases). This CDR3 spans 14 amino acids. CDR1 and CDR2 from the germline V gene are ENHRY and SYGVKD. Trimming took off 6 bases at V and 8 bases at J, with 14 bases between the two ends. The CDR3: CAISNYRTDSPLHF. CDR3 in DNA: TGTGCCATCAGCAATTACAGGACTGATTCACCCCTCCACTTT.

The chain is built from TRBV4-3 and TRBJ2-1; the D gene is possibly TRBD1 (6 bases). Deletions cut 2 bases from V and 0 bases from J, with 11 bases between. The CDR3 has 16 amino acids. The germline V gene has CDR1 LGHNA and CDR2 YSLEER. This CDR3 is CASSQLTDSSYNEQFF. The CDR3 DNA sequence: TGCGCCAGCAGCCAACTTACGGACAGCTCCTACAATGAGCAGTTCTTC.

The V call is TRBV28, the J call TRBJ1-2; unclear D gene. Germline V gene data show CDR1 as MDHEN and CDR2 as SYDVKM. The CDR3 sequence is 13 residues long. V lost 2 bases and J lost 5, with 9 bases in between. The CDR3 region is CASSLPPAYGYTF. As DNA, the CDR3 is TGTGCCAGCAGTTTACCCCCGGCGTATGGCTACACCTTC.